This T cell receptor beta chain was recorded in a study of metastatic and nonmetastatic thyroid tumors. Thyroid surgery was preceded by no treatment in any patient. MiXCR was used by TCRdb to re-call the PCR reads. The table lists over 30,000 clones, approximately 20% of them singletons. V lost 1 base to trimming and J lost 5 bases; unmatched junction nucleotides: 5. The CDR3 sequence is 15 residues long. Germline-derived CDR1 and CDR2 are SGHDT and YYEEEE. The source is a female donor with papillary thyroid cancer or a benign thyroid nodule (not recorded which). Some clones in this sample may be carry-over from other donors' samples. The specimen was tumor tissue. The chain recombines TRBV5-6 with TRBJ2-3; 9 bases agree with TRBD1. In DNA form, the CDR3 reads TGTGCCAGCAGCTTGCTGGGACAGGGAGGAGATACGCAGTATTTT. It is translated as CASSLLGQGGDTQYF. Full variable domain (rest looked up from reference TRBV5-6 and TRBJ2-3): DAGVTQSPTHLIKTRGQQVTLRCSPKSGHDTVSWYQQALGQGPQFIFQYYEEEERQRGNFPDRFSGHQFPNYSSELNVNALLLGDSALYLCASSLLGQGGDTQYFGPGTRLTVL.